Listed below are T cell receptor beta chains from one sample, sequenced in a study of a mutant IDH1 vaccine in newly diagnosed glioma. These receptors' targets are unknown. TCRdb's copy holds only in-frame clones and misses some; the assay was immunoSEQ multiplex PCR. The sample includes roughly 28,000 clones, less than 90% of them seen just once. Source: PBMCs, taken from a glioma patient whose treatment included an IDH1 peptide vaccine. These receptors all come from a woman younger than 30 with glioma. Both conserved end residues are part of each CDR3. Fields, in order: J gene, clone size, V gene, D gene, CDR3 protein, CDR3 DNA. A D gene is named only where the DNA matches it firmly. Clone size is shown for a subset of rows, as once, few, many or a class of expanded clone.

>TRBJ2-7|-|TRBV30|-
CAWSLGLYYEQYF
TGTGCCTGGAGTTTGGGTCTCTACTACGAGCAGTACTTC
>TRBJ1-3|-|TRBV2|-
CASSEGAISGNTIYF
TGTGCCAGCAGTGAGGGGGCAATCTCCGGAAACACCATATATTTT
>TRBJ2-2|-|TRBV9|-
CASSVVGGANTGELFF
TGTGCCAGCAGCGTAGTCGGGGGAGCGAACACCGGGGAGCTGTTTTTT
>TRBJ2-3|-|TRBV27|-
CASSPFQGTDTQYF
TGTGCCAGCAGTCCTTTCCAGGGTACAGATACGCAGTATTTT
>TRBJ2-2|once|TRBV2|-
CASSEISFTGELFF
TGTGCCAGCAGTGAGATTAGTTTCACCGGGGAGCTGTTTTTT
>TRBJ2-5|-|TRBV20-1|-
CSAARQETQYF
TGCAGTGCTGCTCGACAAGAGACCCAGTACTTC
>TRBJ1-1|few|TRBV27|-
CASGLRLTEAFF
TGTGCCAGCGGCCTCCGGCTCACTGAAGCTTTCTTT
>TRBJ1-5|-|TRBV2|-
CASSGSTLNQPQHF
TGTGCCAGCAGTGGTTCGACCCTCAATCAGCCCCAGCATTTT
>TRBJ2-5|-|TRBV7-2|-
CASSSRGSYQETQYF
TGTGCCAGCAGCTCCCGGGGTAGTTACCAAGAGACCCAGTACTTC
>TRBJ2-3|-|TRBV19|-
CASSIYSTSTDTQYF
TGTGCCAGTAGTATCTACAGCACTAGCACAGATACGCAGTATTTT
>TRBJ1-2|-|TRBV5-1|-
CASSYSGDQKALNYGYTF
TGCGCCAGCAGCTACTCTGGGGACCAAAAGGCCCTTAACTATGGCTACACCTTC
>TRBJ2-7|-|TRBV6-1|-
CASIPRGGGPSEQYF
TGTGCCAGCATCCCGAGGGGGGGAGGGCCGTCAGAGCAGTACTTC
>TRBJ2-1|few|TRBV6-1|-
CASSEGVDRRQFF
TGTGCCAGCAGTGAAGGGGTGGACCGACGGCAGTTCTTC
>TRBJ1-1|-|TRBV19|-
CASRSPNRAPNTEAFF
TGTGCCAGTAGATCCCCAAACAGGGCCCCTAACACTGAAGCTTTCTTT
>TRBJ1-1|-|TRBV6-5|-
CASSYSGRANTEAFF
TGTGCCAGCAGTTACTCGGGTCGAGCGAACACTGAAGCTTTCTTT
>TRBJ1-6|-|TRBV28|-
CASSPLNSPLHF
TGTGCCAGCAGTCCCCTAAATTCACCCCTCCACTTT
>TRBJ2-2|-|TRBV27|-
CASSLWELPGTGELFF
TGTGCCAGCAGTTTATGGGAGTTACCGGGGACCGGGGAGCTGTTTTTT
>TRBJ2-7|-|TRBV11-2|-
CASTHYPSYEQYF
TGTGCCAGCACCCACTACCCGAGCTACGAGCAGTACTTC
>TRBJ1-5|-|TRBV11-2|-
CASSLAGDGNQPQHF
TGTGCCAGCAGCTTAGCAGGGGACGGCAATCAGCCCCAGCATTTT